These 17 T cell receptor beta chains came from one sample sequenced in a study of blood T cell repertoires in COVID-19. Data came from immunoSEQ multiplex PCR; TCRdb stores just in-frame clones and leaves some out. In the table there are roughly 160,000 clones, 79% of which are singletons. The sequenced sample consisted of peripheral blood. These receptors came from a woman aged 60-75 years with COVID-19, enrolled during active disease.

The chain employs TRBV29-1 and TRBJ1-1; weak D call: TRBD1 (6 bases). The V gene lost 4 bases and the J gene lost 8 bases, with 11 bases spanning the gap. CDR1 and CDR2 from the germline V gene are SQVTM and ANQGSEA. This CDR3 spans 11 amino acids. The CDR3 loop reads CSVVAGGEAFF. CDR3 bases: TGCAGCGTTGTAGCGGGGGGCGAAGCTTTCTTT.

The chain has TRBV10-3 and TRBJ2-7, with 12 bases that match TRBD1. After removal of 6 bases from V and 4 bases from J, the junction contained 7 bases not matched to a gene. Germline V gene lookup returns CDR1 ENHRY and CDR2 SYGVKD. This CDR3 region has 15 residues. CDR3 nucleotides: TGTGCCATCAGAGGGGGGACAGGGGGCGTTTACGAGCAGTACTTC. Its translation is CAIRGGTGGVYEQYF.

The chain combines TRBV6-5 with TRBJ1-5; 8 bases align to TRBD1. The V and J ends lost 6 bases and 6 bases, in that order; junction bases with no gene match: 7. The germline gives CDR1 MNHEY, CDR2 SVGAGI. The CDR3 has 14 residues. The CDR3 coding sequence is TGTGCCAGCAGGGCCAGGGGGCACAGTCAGCCCCAGCATTTT. Its protein product is CASRARGHSQPQHF.

V is TRBV28 and J is TRBJ1-2, with 9 bases lining up with TRBD1. CDR3 size: 15 residues. Germline V gene data show CDR1 as MDHEN and CDR2 as SYDVKM. J gave up 4 bases and V 7 bases, and 10 bases lay outside the gene matches. CDR3 sequence (DNA): TGTGCCAGCAACCCCGGGACAGGGTTTTTCTATGGCTACACCTTC. This sequence encodes CASNPGTGFFYGYTF.

The J gene is TRBJ2-3, the V gene TRBV7-3, with D tentatively TRBD2 (5 bases). The CDR3 length is 15 residues. The germline CDR1 and CDR2 sequences are SGHTA and FQGTGA. Trimming took off 0 bases at V and 3 bases at J, with 10 bases between the two ends. In nucleotides, the CDR3 is TGTGCCAGCAGCTTAACGAGGGTACCGACAGATACGCAGTATTTT. It specifies CASSLTRVPTDTQYF.

The chain uses TRBV24-1 and TRBJ2-3; 9 nucleotides agree with TRBD2. The ends lost 8 bases at V and 4 bases at J; junction bases unmatched: 9. CDR1 and CDR2 (germline): KGHDR, SFDVKD. The CDR3 contains 15 residues. CDR3 region: CATMSRGGASDTQYF. In DNA, the CDR3 is TGTGCCACCATGTCCCGCGGGGGGGCGTCAGATACGCAGTATTTT.

The rearrangement links TRBV27 to TRBJ2-7; TRBD2 aligns across 9 bases. The germline V gene has CDR1 MNHEY and CDR2 SMNVEV (reference sequence). Unmatched junction bases numbered 11, after V lost 2 bases and J lost 0 bases. This CDR3 is 18 amino acids long. The CDR3 bases are TGTGCCAGCAGTTTAGGGGGGAATAGCGGGAGCATCTCCTACGAGCAGTACTTC. Its translation: CASSLGGNSGSISYEQYF.

The chain employs TRBV5-1 and TRBJ1-1; perhaps TRBD1 as D (5 bases). Trimming stripped 4 bases from V and 2 bases from J, with 12 bases between. From germline, CDR1 is SGHRS and CDR2 YFSETQ. The CDR3 has 14 amino acids. The CDR3, as DNA: TGCGCCAGCAGCGAAGACAGTAGAAACACTGAAGCTTTCTTT. Translated, it gives CASSEDSRNTEAFF.

This sequence joins TRBV5-1 and TRBJ1-1, with D maybe TRBD1 (5 bases). CDR1 and CDR2 (germline): SGHRS, YFSETQ. The V end was cut by 0 bases, the J end by 4 bases, with 10 bases between. The CDR3 has 14 residues. In DNA form, the CDR3 reads TGCGCCAGCAGCTTGGCAGGGTTGAGCACTGAAGCTTTCTTT. Its protein product is CASSLAGLSTEAFF.

The rearrangement links TRBV11-2 to TRBJ2-5; D is perhaps TRBD1 (6 bases). V lost 5 bases, J lost 1 base, and 14 bases lay in between. Germline V gene sequence: CDR1 SGHAT, CDR2 FQNNGV. This CDR3 spans 15 amino acids. This CDR3 reads CASSRTGNRQETQYF. The CDR3 coding sequence is TGTGCCAGCAGCCGAACAGGGAACCGCCAAGAGACCCAGTACTTC.

The chain recombines TRBV5-5 with TRBJ2-2; TRBD1 is a possible D gene (6 bases). V gave up 2 bases and J gave up 2 bases, with 10 bases separating them. Germline V gives CDR1 SGHKS, CDR2 YYEKEE (reference sequence). This CDR3 spans 15 amino acids. The CDR3 coding sequence is TGTGCCAGCAGCTTAGAGGGGGTAAACACCGGGGAGCTGTTTTTT. This sequence encodes CASSLEGVNTGELFF.

This chain connects TRBV7-2 to TRBJ1-2; D may be TRBD1 (6 bases). Germline CDR1 is SGHTA and CDR2 is FQGNSA. There are 13 residues in the CDR3. The V end was cut by 5 bases, the J end by 4 bases, with 11 bases between. The CDR3 loop is CASSLGQFYGYTF. Written as DNA, the CDR3 is TGTGCCAGCAGCCTAGGACAGTTCTATGGCTACACCTTC.

The chain employs TRBV9 and TRBJ2-2; 12 bases map to TRBD2. After removal of 5 bases from V and 6 bases from J, the junction contained 2 bases not matched to a gene. There are 14 residues in the CDR3. The germline V gene has CDR1 SGDLS and CDR2 YYNGEE. Here the CDR3 DNA reads TGTGCCAGCAGGACTAGCGGGAGCCCCGGGGAGCTGTTTTTT. Translation: CASRTSGSPGELFF.

The chain carries TRBV6-5 and TRBJ2-2; the D is unclear. Germline values: CDR1 MNHEY, CDR2 SVGAGI. CDR3 length: 12 residues. The V and J ends lost 4 bases and 5 bases respectively, with 5 bases between them. The CDR3 here is CASSFITGELFF. As DNA, the CDR3 is TGTGCCAGCAGTTTTATTACCGGGGAGCTGTTTTTT.

CDR3 sequence reads: CASSDSSGLFFYEQYF. The DNA of the CDR3 is TGTGCCAGCAGCGATTCTAGCGGGCTATTCTTCTACGAGCAGTACTTC. This chain uses TRBV7-2 with TRBJ2-7; 8 nucleotides agree with TRBD2. Looked up from germline, CDR1 is SGHTA and CDR2 is FQGNSA. The CDR3 covers 16 residues. The trim removed 5 bases at V and 3 bases at J, leaving 12 bases unmatched.

This clone came up a few times. This chain links TRBV4-3 with TRBJ2-3; D remains unclear. The CDR3 runs 14 residues. Per germline, CDR1 LGHNA and CDR2 YSLEER. V was clipped by 0 bases and J by 2 bases, with 6 bases between them. CDR3 amino acids: CASSQDLFTDTQYF. DNA for the CDR3: TGCGCCAGCAGCCAAGATCTCTTCACAGATACGCAGTATTTT.

This chain links TRBV19 with TRBJ2-3, with 9 bases aligning to TRBD1. This CDR3 contains 15 residues. The germline gives CDR1 LNHDA, CDR2 SQIVND (reference sequence). V shed 7 bases and J 6 bases; nucleotides not matched to a gene: 11. CDR3 residues: CASTPGQGLGDTQYF. Here the CDR3 DNA reads TGTGCCAGTACCCCAGGACAGGGGCTGGGGGATACGCAGTATTTT.